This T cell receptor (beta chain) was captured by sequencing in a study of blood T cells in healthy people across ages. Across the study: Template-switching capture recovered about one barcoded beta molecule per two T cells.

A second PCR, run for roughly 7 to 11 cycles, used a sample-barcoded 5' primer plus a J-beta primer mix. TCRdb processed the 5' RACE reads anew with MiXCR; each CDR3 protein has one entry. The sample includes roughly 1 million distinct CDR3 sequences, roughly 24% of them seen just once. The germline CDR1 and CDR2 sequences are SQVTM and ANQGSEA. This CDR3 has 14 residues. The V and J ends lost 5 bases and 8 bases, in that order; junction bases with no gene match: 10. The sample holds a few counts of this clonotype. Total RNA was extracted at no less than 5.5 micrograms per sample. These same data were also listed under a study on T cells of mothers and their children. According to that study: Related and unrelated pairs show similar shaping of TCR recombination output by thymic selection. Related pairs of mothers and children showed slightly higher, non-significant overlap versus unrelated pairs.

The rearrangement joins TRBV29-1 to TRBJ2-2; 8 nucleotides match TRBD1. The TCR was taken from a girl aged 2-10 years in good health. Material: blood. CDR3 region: CSVTGTGKEGELFF. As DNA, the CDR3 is TGCAGCGTTACCGGGACAGGAAAAGAGGGGGAGCTGTTTTTT.